Presented here are 21 T cell receptor beta chains from one specimen sequenced in a study of shared clonotypes between healthy human individuals. The naive CD8 population came from CD45RO-negative cells selected for CCR7, without terminally differentiated effector memory CD45RA+ cells. Produced via immunoSEQ multiplex PCR; TCRdb's table is partial and in-frame only. Of about 590,000 clones in the sample, just under 97% were seen once. Input material: naive CD8+ T cells sorted from blood. The receptors stem from a woman in her 30s in good health.

This rearrangement joins TRBV9 to TRBJ2-6; D is perhaps TRBD1 or TRBD2 (5 bases each). CDR1 SGDLS and CDR2 YYNGEE come from the germline V gene. The length of the CDR3 is 18 residues. The V end lost 3 bases, the J end lost 0 bases, and 16 bases lay between the germline ends. The CDR3 DNA reads TGTGCCAGCAGCGGCCCCGGGACGGGAAGCTCTGGGGCCAACGTCCTGACTTTC. Encoded protein: CASSGPGTGSSGANVLTF. The full variable domain, completed using reference TRBV9 and TRBJ2-6, is DSGVTQTPKHLITATGQRVTLRCSPRSGDLSVYWYQQSLDQGLQFLIQYYNGEERAKGNILERFSAQQFPDLHSELNLSSLELGDSALYFCASSGPGTGSSGANVLTFGAGSRLTVL.

With regard to this clone: Other nucleotide sequences from this sample produce the same CDR3. V and J are TRBV27 and TRBJ1-5; TRBD1 is a possible D gene (5 bases). The CDR3 has 14 residues. Germline lookup yields CDR1 MNHEY and CDR2 SMNVEV (reference sequence). V lost 7 bases and J 1 base, leaving 11 bases between the germline ends. CDR3 nucleotide sequence: TGTGCCAGCACCCCGGGGGGGAGCAATCAGCCCCAGCATTTT. It encodes CASTPGGSNQPQHF.

The rearrangement joins TRBV27 to TRBJ2-1; D is undetermined. Germline CDR1 and CDR2: MNHEY and SMNVEV (reference sequence). V was trimmed by 5 bases and J by 12 bases, leaving 11 bases between them. The CDR3 length is 11 residues. The CDR3 loop reads CASSHGAWQFF. Written as DNA, the CDR3 is TGTGCCAGCAGTCACGGAGCATGGCAGTTCTTC.

J is TRBJ2-1 and V is TRBV11-2, with TRBD2 matching over 8 bases. Germline assignment: CDR1 SGHAT and CDR2 FQNNGV. Trimming cost V 0 bases and J 2 bases; bases outside gene matches: 6. CDR3 length: 17 residues. CDR3 bases: TGTGCCAGCAGCTTAGAGGGACTAGGCCCACCCTACAATGAGCAGTTCTTC. Translated, it gives CASSLEGLGPPYNEQFF.

This clone came up a few times. The chain recombines TRBV7-8 with TRBJ2-1; D remains unclear. The CDR3 extends over 15 amino acids. Trimming took 0 bases from V and 6 from J, leaving 12 bases between them. In germline, CDR1 is SGHVS, CDR2 FQNEAQ. CDR3: CASSLAVSRSNEQFF. For the CDR3, the DNA is TGTGCCAGCAGCTTAGCCGTCAGTAGAAGCAATGAGCAGTTCTTC.

The chain combines TRBV29-1 with TRBJ2-7, with D uncertain. This CDR3 contains 11 residues. The germline CDR1 and CDR2 sequences are SQVTM and ANQGSEA. The CDR3 bases are TGCGGTTGCCTTTGGGGTTACGAGCAGTACTTC. Encoded protein: CGCLWGYEQYF.

The rearrangement uses TRBV23-1 and TRBJ2-5, with D possibly matching TRBD1 (6 bases). TRBV23-1 belongs to the ORF category, with a function that is uncertain. The germline V and J ends were trimmed by 4 bases and 0 bases, with 12 bases remaining between them. CDR3 size: 15 residues. The CDR3, as DNA: TGCGCCAGCAGTCTCCAGGGGATGTACCAAGAGACCCAGTACTTC. Translation: CASSLQGMYQETQYF.

V gene TRBV27 combines with J gene TRBJ2-7, with D perhaps given as TRBD1 or TRBD2 (5 bases each). CDR3 length: 13 amino acids. Germline V lookup: CDR1 MNHEY, CDR2 SMNVEV (reference sequence). V was cut by 6 bases and J by 2 bases, with 11 bases left in between. This chain's CDR3 is CASSATGPYEQYF. The CDR3 coding sequence is TGTGCCAGCAGCGCGACGGGACCCTACGAGCAGTACTTC.

The chain links TRBV27 to TRBJ2-7; D remains unclear. The CDR3 has 14 residues. Germline CDR1 and CDR2: MNHEY and SMNVEV (reference sequence). With 10 bases removed from V and 2 bases from J, the gap between germline ends came to 18 bases. CDR3 DNA: TGTGCCACCCAAGGGTTCCGCGGAACCTACGAGCAGTACTTC. Translation: CATQGFRGTYEQYF.

V and J are TRBV2 and TRBJ1-6; 7 positions match TRBD1. Trimming cost V 6 bases and J 8 bases; bases outside gene matches: 10. The germline CDR1 and CDR2 sequences are SNHLY and FYNNEI. This CDR3 region has 15 residues. The CDR3 sequence is CASRGTDIDYSPLHF. DNA for the CDR3: TGTGCCAGCAGAGGGACAGACATAGACTATTCACCCCTCCACTTT.

The rearrangement uses TRBV28 and TRBJ1-1; possible D gene TRBD1, 5 bases. Trimming took off 3 bases at V and 5 bases at J, with 13 bases between the two ends. CDR1 is MDHEN, CDR2 SYDVKM, per germline. The CDR3 contains 14 residues. The CDR3 spells CASSLRGSRTEAFF. The CDR3 bases are TGTGCCAGCAGTTTGAGGGGTAGTCGGACTGAAGCTTTCTTT.

The CDR3 DNA follows: TGTGCCAGTAGTACGGTAGAGTCGACTAATGAAAAACTGTTTTTT. It encodes CASSTVESTNEKLFF. The chain links TRBV19 to TRBJ1-4; the D is unclear. Looked up from germline, CDR1 is LNHDA and CDR2 is SQIVND (reference sequence). V was trimmed by 4 bases and J by 2 bases, leaving 11 bases between them. The CDR3 consists of 15 residues.

The V and J genes are TRBV27 and TRBJ2-7; 8 bases are a match to TRBD2. Trimming cost V 5 bases and J 7 bases; bases outside gene matches: 10. This CDR3 has 14 amino acids. CDR1 and CDR2 (germline): MNHEY, SMNVEV (reference sequence). The CDR3: CASSPLGLAEEQYF. Written as DNA, the CDR3 is TGTGCCAGCAGTCCCCTAGGACTAGCTGAGGAGCAGTACTTC.

This chain uses TRBV19 with TRBJ1-5; D perhaps matches TRBD1 (6 bases). Germline CDR1 LNHDA, CDR2 SQIVND (reference sequence). The V end was cut by 3 bases, the J end by 4 bases, with 16 bases between. This CDR3 contains 16 residues. The CDR3, as DNA: TGTGCCAGTAGTATCTGGGCAGGGGATCGGAATCAGCCCCAGCATTTT. Translated, it gives CASSIWAGDRNQPQHF.

The chain has TRBV7-2 and TRBJ2-3, with 7 bases that match TRBD2. Germline V lookup: CDR1 SGHTA, CDR2 FQGNSA. V was pared by 3 bases and J by 6 bases, with 9 bases of the junction left unmatched. This CDR3 is 15 amino acids long. This CDR3 is CASSFGASGADTQYF. The CDR3 coding sequence is TGTGCCAGCAGCTTCGGGGCTAGCGGTGCGGATACGCAGTATTTT.

This clone was seen just once. The chain is built from TRBV28 and TRBJ2-7; the D gene is possibly TRBD2 (5 bases). The germline V gene encodes CDR1 MDHEN and CDR2 SYDVKM. V dropped 5 bases and J dropped 7 bases, with 18 bases sitting between them. There are 14 residues in the CDR3. The CDR3 DNA reads as TGTGCCAGCAGTCCGTTAGCGCCGAATGGGGAGCAGTACTTC. Translating gives CASSPLAPNGEQYF.

V and J are TRBV15 and TRBJ1-5; D is possibly TRBD1 (6 bases). V lost 1 base, J lost 5 bases, and 12 bases lay in between. The germline CDR1 and CDR2 sequences are LNHNV and YYDKDF (reference sequence). The CDR3 sequence is 15 residues long. CDR3 in DNA: TGTGCCACCAGCAGAGGCGGGGGCGGGCATCAGCCCCAGCATTTT. It translates to CATSRGGGGHQPQHF.

The chain uses TRBV4-1 and TRBJ1-2; D call uncertain. Trimming took off 0 bases at V and 2 bases at J, with 13 bases between the two ends. Per germline, CDR1 MGHRA and CDR2 YSYEKL. This CDR3 spans 16 amino acids. The CDR3 sequence: CASSQDSGQINYGYTF. The CDR3 nucleotides are TGCGCCAGCAGCCAAGATTCCGGCCAAATAAACTATGGCTACACCTTC.

This clone was seen only once. The chain couples TRBV7-2 to TRBJ2-3; D possibly corresponds to TRBD2 (6 bases). The CDR3 has 14 amino acids. Trimming took off 5 bases at V and 3 bases at J, with 12 bases between the two ends. CDR1 and CDR2 (germline): SGHTA, FQGNSA. CDR3 amino acids: CASSPRESTDTQYF. The CDR3 DNA is TGTGCCAGCAGCCCCCGGGAGTCAACAGATACGCAGTATTTT.

DNA for the CDR3: TGTGCCAGCAGCGTAAGCCAGGGGACAAATCAGCCCCAGCATTTT. Translation: CASSVSQGTNQPQHF. The chain links TRBV9 to TRBJ1-5, with TRBD1 as a possible D gene (6 bases). Trimming left V 1 base short and J 4 bases short, with 12 bases between. The CDR3 is 15 amino acids. Germline CDR1 SGDLS, CDR2 YYNGEE.

This clone was seen a single time. The chain uses TRBV7-6 and TRBJ1-1; D may be TRBD1 (5 bases). The CDR3 is made up of 15 amino acids. The germline V gene encodes CDR1 SGHVS and CDR2 FNYEAQ. V dropped 7 bases and J dropped 1 base, with 16 bases sitting between them. CDR3 in amino acids: CASTSWRQGNTEAFF. CDR3 bases: TGTGCCAGCACCTCGTGGAGGCAGGGGAACACTGAAGCTTTCTTT.